This T cell receptor beta chain was captured by sequencing in a study of cytomegalovirus exposure and HLA in healthy donors. Vbeta (60) and Jbeta (13) primers were used in the PCR. Repertoires were generated with immunoSEQ multiplex PCR, while TCRdb's copy carries only in-frame clones and drops some. The table includes under 200,000 clones, 60% to 80% detected once. This clone occurred a few times. Germline V gene sequence: CDR1 MNHNS, CDR2 SASEGT. This CDR3 spans 11 amino acids. The ends were cut back, 10 bases at V and 10 bases at J, with 16 bases in the middle. The specimen sequenced was PBMCs. The chain links TRBV6-1 to TRBJ1-1; D call uncertain. This clonotype was sampled from a female donor in good health and CMV-seronegative. This CDR3 is CATKYSASAFF. The CDR3 DNA sequence: TGTGCCACCAAATACTCCGCGTCAGCTTTCTTT.